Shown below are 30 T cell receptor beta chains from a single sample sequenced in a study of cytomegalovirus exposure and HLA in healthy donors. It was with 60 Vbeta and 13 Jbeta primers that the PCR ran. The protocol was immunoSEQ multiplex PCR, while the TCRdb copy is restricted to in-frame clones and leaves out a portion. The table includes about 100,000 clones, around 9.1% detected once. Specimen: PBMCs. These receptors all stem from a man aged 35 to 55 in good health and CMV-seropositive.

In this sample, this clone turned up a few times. This chain's CDR3 is CASSPPWQGDTGELFF. The CDR3 region has the DNA TGTGCCAGCTCACCACCCTGGCAGGGTGACACCGGGGAGCTGTTTTTT. The genes are TRBV18 and TRBJ2-2; weak D call: TRBD1 (5 bases). The CDR3 loop spans 16 amino acids. CDR1 and CDR2 (germline): KGHSH, LQKENI. The V gene lost 0 bases and the J gene lost 3 bases, with 11 bases spanning the gap.

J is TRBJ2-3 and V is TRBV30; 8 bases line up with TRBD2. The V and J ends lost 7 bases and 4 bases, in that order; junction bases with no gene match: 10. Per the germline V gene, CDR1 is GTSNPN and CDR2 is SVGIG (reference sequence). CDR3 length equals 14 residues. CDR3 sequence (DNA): TGTGCCTCCGGGACTAGTCCCTCGGCAGATACGCAGTATTTT. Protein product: CASGTSPSADTQYF.

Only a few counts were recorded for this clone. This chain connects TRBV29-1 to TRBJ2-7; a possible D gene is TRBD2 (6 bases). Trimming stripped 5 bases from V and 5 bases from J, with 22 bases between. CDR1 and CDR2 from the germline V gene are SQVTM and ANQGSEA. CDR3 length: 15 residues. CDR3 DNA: TGCAGCGTTAGGTTGGGTATGACTTGGAGGGACGAGCAGTACTTC. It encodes CSVRLGMTWRDEQYF.

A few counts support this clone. CDR3 sequence reads: CARSHSVQRRYEQYF. The CDR3 DNA follows: TGTGCCAGAAGCCATAGCGTCCAGCGCCGCTACGAGCAGTACTTC. The chain is built from TRBV5-3 and TRBJ2-7, with a possible D match to TRBD2 (5 bases). TRBV5-3 belongs to the ORF category, with a function that is uncertain. With 4 bases removed from V and 3 bases from J, the gap between germline ends came to 17 bases. This CDR3 contains 15 residues.

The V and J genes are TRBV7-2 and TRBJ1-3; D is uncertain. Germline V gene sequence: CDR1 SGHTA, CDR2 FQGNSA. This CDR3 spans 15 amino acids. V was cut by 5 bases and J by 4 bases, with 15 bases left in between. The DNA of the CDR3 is TGTGCCAGCAGCCCGGGAGACGGTCGAGGAAACACCATATATTTT. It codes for CASSPGDGRGNTIYF.

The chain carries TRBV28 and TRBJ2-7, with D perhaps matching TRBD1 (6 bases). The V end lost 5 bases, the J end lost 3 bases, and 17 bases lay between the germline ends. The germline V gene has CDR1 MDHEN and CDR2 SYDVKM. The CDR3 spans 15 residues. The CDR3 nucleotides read TGTGCCAGCAGTCTTGCTCCAGGGACATTCTACGAGCAGTACTTC. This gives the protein CASSLAPGTFYEQYF.

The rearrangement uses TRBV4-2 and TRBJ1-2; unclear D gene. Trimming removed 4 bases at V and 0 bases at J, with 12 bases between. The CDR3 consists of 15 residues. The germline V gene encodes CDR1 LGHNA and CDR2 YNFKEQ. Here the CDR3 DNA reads TGTGCCAGCAGCCCCCTCCCACTGACTAACTATGGCTACACCTTC. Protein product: CASSPLPLTNYGYTF.

The CDR3 region has the DNA TGTGCCAGCTCACCCGGACTAGCGGGAGAAAACGAGCAGTACTTC. Its protein is CASSPGLAGENEQYF. The V call is TRBV18, the J call TRBJ2-7; TRBD2 matches 13 bases. CDR3 length equals 15 residues. V lost 3 bases and J lost 5; bases outside the gene matches: 4. Germline CDR1 is KGHSH and CDR2 is LQKENI.

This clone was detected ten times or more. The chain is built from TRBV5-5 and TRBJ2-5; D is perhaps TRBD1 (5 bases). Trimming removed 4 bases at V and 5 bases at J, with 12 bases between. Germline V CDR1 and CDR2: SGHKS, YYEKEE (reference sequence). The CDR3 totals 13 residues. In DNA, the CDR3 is TGTGCCAGCAGCCGTAAGGGGTTGGAGACCCAGTACTTC. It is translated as CASSRKGLETQYF.

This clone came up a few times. The CDR3 region is CAWSVQEIYGYTF. In DNA form, the CDR3 reads TGTGCCTGGAGTGTACAGGAGATCTATGGCTACACCTTC. The rearrangement joins TRBV30 to TRBJ1-2; TRBD1 is a possible D gene (5 bases). Between the trimmed V and J ends, which lost 0 bases and 4 bases, there was a span of 9 bases. There are 13 residues in the CDR3. Germline CDR1 reads GTSNPN; CDR2 reads SVGIG (reference sequence). The full variable domain, completed using reference TRBV30 and TRBJ1-2, is SQTIHQWPATLVQPVGSPLSLECTVEGTSNPNLYWYRQAAGRGLQLLFYSVGIGQISSEVPQNLSASRPQDRQFILSSKKLLLSDSGFYLCAWSVQEIYGYTFGSGTRLTVV.

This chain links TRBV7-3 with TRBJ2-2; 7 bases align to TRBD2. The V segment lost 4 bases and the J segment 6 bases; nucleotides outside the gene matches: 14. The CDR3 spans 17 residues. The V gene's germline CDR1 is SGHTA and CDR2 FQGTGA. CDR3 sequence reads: CASSSRSSSGVPGELFF. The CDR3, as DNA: TGTGCCAGCAGCTCGAGGAGCTCTAGCGGAGTACCCGGGGAGCTGTTTTTT.

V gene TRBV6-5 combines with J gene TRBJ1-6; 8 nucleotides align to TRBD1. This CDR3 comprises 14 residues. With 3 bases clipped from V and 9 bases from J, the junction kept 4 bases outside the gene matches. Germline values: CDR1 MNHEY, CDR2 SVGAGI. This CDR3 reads CASSYQTGGSPLHF. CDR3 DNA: TGTGCCAGCAGTTATCAAACAGGGGGTTCACCCCTCCACTTT.

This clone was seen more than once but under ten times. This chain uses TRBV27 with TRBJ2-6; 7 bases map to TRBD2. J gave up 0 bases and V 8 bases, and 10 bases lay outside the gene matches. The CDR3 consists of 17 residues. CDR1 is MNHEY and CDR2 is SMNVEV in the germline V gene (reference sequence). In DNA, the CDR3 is TGTGCCAGCGCTATCGCGGGGGATTTCTCTGGGGCCAACGTCCTGACTTTC. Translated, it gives CASAIAGDFSGANVLTF.

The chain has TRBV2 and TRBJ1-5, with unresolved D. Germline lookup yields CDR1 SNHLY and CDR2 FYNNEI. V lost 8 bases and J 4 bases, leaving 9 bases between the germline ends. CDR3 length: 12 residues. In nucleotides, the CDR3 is TGTGCCAGCGGAGAAACGAATCAGCCCCAGCATTTT. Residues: CASGETNQPQHF.

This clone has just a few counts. The CDR3 reads CASSLQIEQFF. The CDR3 DNA reads TGTGCCAGCAGCTTACAGATTGAGCAGTTCTTC. The chain employs TRBV11-3 and TRBJ2-1; the D is unclear. The germline V gene has CDR1 SGHNT and CDR2 YENEEA. The CDR3 covers 11 residues. Trimming stripped 2 bases from V and 9 bases from J, with 5 bases between.

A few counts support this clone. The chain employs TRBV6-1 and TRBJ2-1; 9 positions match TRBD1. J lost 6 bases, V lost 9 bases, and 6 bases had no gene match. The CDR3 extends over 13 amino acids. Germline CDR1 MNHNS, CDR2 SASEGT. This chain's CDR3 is CASNRGLTNEQFF. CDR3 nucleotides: TGTGCCAGTAACAGGGGGCTCACCAATGAGCAGTTCTTC.

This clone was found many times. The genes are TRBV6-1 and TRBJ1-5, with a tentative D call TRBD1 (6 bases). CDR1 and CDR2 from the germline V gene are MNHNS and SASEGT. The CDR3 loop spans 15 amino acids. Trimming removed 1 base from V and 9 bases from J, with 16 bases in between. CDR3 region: CASSEVEGGFRPQHF. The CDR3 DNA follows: TGTGCCAGCAGTGAAGTGGAAGGGGGTTTTCGGCCCCAGCATTTT.

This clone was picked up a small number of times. DNA for the CDR3: TGTGCCAGCAGCTTCCACAGGGAGAGGGAGACCCAGTACTTC. This gives the protein CASSFHRERETQYF. The chain employs TRBV5-4 and TRBJ2-5; D perhaps matches TRBD1 (6 bases). The CDR3 has 14 amino acids. Trimming left V 2 bases short and J 5 bases short, with 13 bases between. Germline loops: CDR1 SGHNT, CDR2 YYREEE (reference sequence).

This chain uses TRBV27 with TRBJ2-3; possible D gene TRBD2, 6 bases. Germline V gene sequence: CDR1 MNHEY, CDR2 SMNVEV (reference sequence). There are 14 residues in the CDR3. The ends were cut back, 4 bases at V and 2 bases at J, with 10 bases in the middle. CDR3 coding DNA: TGTGCCAGCAGTTCCGGACTAATCACAGATACGCAGTATTTT. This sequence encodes CASSSGLITDTQYF.

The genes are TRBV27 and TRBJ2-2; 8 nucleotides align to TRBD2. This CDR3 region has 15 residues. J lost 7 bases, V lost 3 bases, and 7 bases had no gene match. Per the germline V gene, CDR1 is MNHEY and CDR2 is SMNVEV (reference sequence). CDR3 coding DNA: TGTGCCAGCAGTTTTGAGCGGGAGAGGGTCGGGGAGCTGTTTTTT. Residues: CASSFERERVGELFF.

For the CDR3, the DNA is TGCGCCAGCAGCTTGGAGGCTAGCGGGAGGGCCCATGAGCAGTTCTTC. Translated, it gives CASSLEASGRAHEQFF. V is TRBV5-1 and J is TRBJ2-1; 12 bases map to TRBD2. The CDR3 loop spans 16 amino acids. V lost 0 bases to trimming and J lost 8 bases; unmatched junction nucleotides: 6. Germline CDR1 SGHRS, CDR2 YFSETQ. Looking up the rest from reference TRBV5-1 and TRBJ2-1 gives the full variable domain: KAGVTQTPRYLIKTRGQQVTLSCSPISGHRSVSWYQQTPGQGLQFLFEYFSETQRNKGNFPGRFSGRQFSNSRSEMNVSTLELGDSALYLCASSLEASGRAHEQFFGPGTRLTVL.

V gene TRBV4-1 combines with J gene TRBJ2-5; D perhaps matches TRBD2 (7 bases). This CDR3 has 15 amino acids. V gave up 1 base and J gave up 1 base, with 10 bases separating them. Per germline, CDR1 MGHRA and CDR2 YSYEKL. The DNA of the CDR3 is TGCGCCAGCAGCCAAGTGGGGGGGGCCCAAGAGACCCAGTACTTC. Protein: CASSQVGGAQETQYF.

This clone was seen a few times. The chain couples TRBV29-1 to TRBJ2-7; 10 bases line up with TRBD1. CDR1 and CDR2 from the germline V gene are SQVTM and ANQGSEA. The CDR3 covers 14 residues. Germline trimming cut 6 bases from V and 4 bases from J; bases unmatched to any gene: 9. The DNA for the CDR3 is TGCAGCGTCCACACGGGACAGGGGTTGTACGAGCAGTACTTC. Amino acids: CSVHTGQGLYEQYF.

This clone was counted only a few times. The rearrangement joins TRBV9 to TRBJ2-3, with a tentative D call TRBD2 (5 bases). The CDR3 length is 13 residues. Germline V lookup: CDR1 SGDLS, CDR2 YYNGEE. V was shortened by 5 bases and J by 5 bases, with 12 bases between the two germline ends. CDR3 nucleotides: TGTGCCAGCAGGAAAAGCGGTGAAGATACGCAGTATTTT. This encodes CASRKSGEDTQYF.

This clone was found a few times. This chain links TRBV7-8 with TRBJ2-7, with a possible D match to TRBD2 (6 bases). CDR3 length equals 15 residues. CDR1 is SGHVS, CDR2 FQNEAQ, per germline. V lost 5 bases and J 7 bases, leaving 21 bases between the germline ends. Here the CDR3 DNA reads TGTGCCAGCAGCAGACCGGGACTGGGATCTTTGGAGCAGTACTTC. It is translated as CASSRPGLGSLEQYF.

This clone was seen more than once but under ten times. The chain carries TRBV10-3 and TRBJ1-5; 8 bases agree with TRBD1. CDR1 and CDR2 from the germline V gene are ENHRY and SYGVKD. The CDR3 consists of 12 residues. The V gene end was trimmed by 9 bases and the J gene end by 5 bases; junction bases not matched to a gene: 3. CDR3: CAIGTGDQPQHF. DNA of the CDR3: TGTGCCATTGGGACAGGTGATCAGCCCCAGCATTTT.

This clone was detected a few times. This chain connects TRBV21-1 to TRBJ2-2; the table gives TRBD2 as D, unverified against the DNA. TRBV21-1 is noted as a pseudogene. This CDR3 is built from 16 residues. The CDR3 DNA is TGTGCCAGCAGCAAAGGGGGGGACTCGGGCACCGGGGAGCTGTTTTTT. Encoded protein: CASSKGGDSGTGELFF.

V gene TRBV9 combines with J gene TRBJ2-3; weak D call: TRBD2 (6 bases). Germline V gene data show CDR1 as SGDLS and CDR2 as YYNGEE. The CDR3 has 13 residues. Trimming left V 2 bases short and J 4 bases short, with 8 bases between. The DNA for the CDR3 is TGTGCCAGCAGCGTGGGGACTCCAGATACGCAGTATTTT. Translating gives CASSVGTPDTQYF.

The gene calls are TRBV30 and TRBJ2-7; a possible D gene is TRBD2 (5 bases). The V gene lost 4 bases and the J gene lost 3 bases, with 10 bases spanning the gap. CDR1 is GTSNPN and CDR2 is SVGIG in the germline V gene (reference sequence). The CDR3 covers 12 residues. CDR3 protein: CAWNPSGYEQYF. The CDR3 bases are TGTGCCTGGAATCCGAGCGGCTACGAGCAGTACTTC.

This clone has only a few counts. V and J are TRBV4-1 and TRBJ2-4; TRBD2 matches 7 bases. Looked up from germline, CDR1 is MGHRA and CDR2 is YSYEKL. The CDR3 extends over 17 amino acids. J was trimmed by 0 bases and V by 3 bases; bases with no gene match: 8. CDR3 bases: TGCGCCAGCAGCCAGAATCCTAGCGGTCTAGCCAAAAACATTCAGTACTTC. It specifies CASSQNPSGLAKNIQYF.